A selection of T cell receptor beta chains follows, all from one sample in a study of spatial heterogeneity in lung cancer. TCRdb recomputed calls from the 5' RACE reads with MiXCR, one row per CDR3 protein. The repertoire holds about 5,800 distinct CDR3 sequences, with about 12% as singletons. The material sequenced was normal lung tissue next to the tumor, taken at surgery. The source of these receptors is a female donor with early-stage non-small cell lung cancer. The CDR3 runs from the conserved cysteine through the conserved F or W. The D gene is left open where the match is weak. Size is omitted from some rows. Given values are once, few, many or a class for expanded clones.

size: many; V: TRBV28; D: -; J: TRBJ1-6; DNA: TGTGCCAGCAGTTTCCGGCCCAGGATCTCACCCCTCCACTTT; CDR3: CASSFRPRISPLHF
size: medium-sized; V: TRBV20-1; D: -; J: TRBJ2-5; DNA: TGCAGTGCGCAGGGCCAAGAGACCCAGTACTTC; CDR3: CSAQGQETQYF
size: medium-sized; V: TRBV6-1; D: TRBD1; J: TRBJ2-7; DNA: TGTGCCAGCAGTAAGTACCGACAGGGGACATACGAGCAGTACTTC; CDR3: CASSKYRQGTYEQYF
size: medium-sized; V: TRBV28; D: -; J: TRBJ2-6; DNA: TGTGCCAGCAGTGGACCGACTGGGGCCAACGTCCTGACTTTC; CDR3: CASSGPTGANVLTF
size: many; V: TRBV30; D: -; J: TRBJ2-1; DNA: TGTGCCTGGAGTCCGGGGACGCTCTACAATGAGCAGTTCTTC; CDR3: CAWSPGTLYNEQFF
size: many; V: TRBV28; D: -; J: TRBJ2-4; DNA: TGTGCCACCTATGCAGGAGGAAAAAACATTCAGTACTTC; CDR3: CATYAGGKNIQYF
size: medium-sized; V: TRBV12-3/TRBV12-4; D: TRBD1; J: TRBJ1-6; DNA: TGTGCCAGCACCTTGGGACAGAATAATTCACCCCTCCACTTT; CDR3: CASTLGQNNSPLHF
size: many; V: TRBV29-1; D: TRBD2; J: TRBJ2-1; DNA: TGCAGCGTTGAAGATCGAGGAGCGGGGATCAATGAGCAGTTCTTC; CDR3: CSVEDRGAGINEQFF
size: -; V: TRBV20-1; D: -; J: TRBJ1-2; DNA: TGCAGTGCCGAGGGAGGACAGAACAGGGACGGCTACACCTTC; CDR3: CSAEGGQNRDGYTF
size: large; V: TRBV7-9; D: TRBD1; J: TRBJ2-1; DNA: TGTGCCAGCAGCTTTTGGACAGGGGCCCACAATGAGCAGTTCTTC; CDR3: CASSFWTGAHNEQFF
size: -; V: TRBV29-1; D: -; J: TRBJ2-6; DNA: TGCAGCGGACTAGGGGTAGGGGCGGCCGGGGCCAACGTCCTGACTTTC; CDR3: CSGLGVGAAGANVLTF
size: -; V: TRBV7-8; D: TRBD2; J: TRBJ2-1; DNA: TGTGCCAGCAGCCCTCCGACTAGCGGGAATAATGAGCAGTTCTTC; CDR3: CASSPPTSGNNEQFF
size: medium-sized; V: TRBV5-6; D: -; J: TRBJ2-7; DNA: TGTGCCAGCAGCTTTAAGACTCCTCCTGGGGAGCAGTACTTC; CDR3: CASSFKTPPGEQYF
size: -; V: TRBV7-9; D: TRBD1; J: TRBJ1-5; DNA: TGTGCCAGCAGCTTAGGTACAGGGGGCGGACAGCCCCAGCATTTT; CDR3: CASSLGTGGGQPQHF